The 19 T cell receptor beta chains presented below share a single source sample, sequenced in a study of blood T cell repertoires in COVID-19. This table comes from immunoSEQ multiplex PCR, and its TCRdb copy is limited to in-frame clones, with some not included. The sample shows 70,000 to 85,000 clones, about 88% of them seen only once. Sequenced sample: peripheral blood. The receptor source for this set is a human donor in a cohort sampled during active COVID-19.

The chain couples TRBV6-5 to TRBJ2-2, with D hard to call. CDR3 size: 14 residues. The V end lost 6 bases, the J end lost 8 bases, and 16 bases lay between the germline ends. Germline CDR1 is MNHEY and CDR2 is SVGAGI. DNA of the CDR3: TGTGCCAGCAGCCCCCGGAGTCAATCGGGGGAGCTGTTTTTT. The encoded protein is CASSPRSQSGELFF.

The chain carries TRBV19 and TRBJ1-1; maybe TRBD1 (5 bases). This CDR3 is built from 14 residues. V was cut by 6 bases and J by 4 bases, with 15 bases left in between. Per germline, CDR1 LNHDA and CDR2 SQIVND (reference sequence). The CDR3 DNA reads TGTGCCAGTAGCCTACGGGGGGGGAGCACTGAAGCTTTCTTT. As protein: CASSLRGGSTEAFF.

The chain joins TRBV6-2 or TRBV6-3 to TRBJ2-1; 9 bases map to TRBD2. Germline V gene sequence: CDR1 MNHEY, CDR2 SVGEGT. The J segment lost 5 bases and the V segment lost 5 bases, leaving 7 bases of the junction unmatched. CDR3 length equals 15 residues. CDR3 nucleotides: TGTGCCAGCAGTCCCCAGGGACTAGCTAACAATGAGCAGTTCTTC. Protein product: CASSPQGLANNEQFF.

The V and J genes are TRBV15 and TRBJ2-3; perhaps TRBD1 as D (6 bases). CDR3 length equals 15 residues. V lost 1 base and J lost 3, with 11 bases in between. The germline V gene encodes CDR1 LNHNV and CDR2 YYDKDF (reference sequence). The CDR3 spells CATSRGWGPTDTQYF. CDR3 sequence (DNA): TGTGCCACCAGCAGAGGTTGGGGGCCTACAGATACGCAGTATTTT. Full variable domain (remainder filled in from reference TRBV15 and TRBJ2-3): DAMVIQNPRYQVTQFGKPVTLSCSQTLNHNVMYWYQQKSSQAPKLLFHYYDKDFNNEADTPDNFQSRRPNTSFCFLDIRSPGLGDTAMYLCATSRGWGPTDTQYFGPGTRLTVL.

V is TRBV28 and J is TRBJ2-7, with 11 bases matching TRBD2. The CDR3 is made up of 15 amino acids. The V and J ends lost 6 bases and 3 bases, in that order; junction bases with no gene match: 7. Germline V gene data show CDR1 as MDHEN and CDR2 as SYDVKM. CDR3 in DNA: TGTGCCAGCAGACCTGGACTAGCGGGTGTCTACGAGCAGTACTTC. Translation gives CASRPGLAGVYEQYF.

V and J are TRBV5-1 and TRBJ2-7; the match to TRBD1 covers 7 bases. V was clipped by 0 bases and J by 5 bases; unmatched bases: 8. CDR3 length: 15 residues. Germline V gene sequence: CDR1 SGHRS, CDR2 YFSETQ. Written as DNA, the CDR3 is TGCGCCAGCAGCTTGGGACAGGGTGGGTCGAACGAGCAGTACTTC. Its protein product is CASSLGQGGSNEQYF.

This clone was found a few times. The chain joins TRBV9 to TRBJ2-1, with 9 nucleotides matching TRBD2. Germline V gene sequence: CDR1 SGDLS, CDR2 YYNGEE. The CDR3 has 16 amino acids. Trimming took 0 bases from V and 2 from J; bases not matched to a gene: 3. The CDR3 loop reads CASSVGLAGTYNEQFF. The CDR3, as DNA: TGTGCCAGCAGCGTAGGTCTAGCGGGAACCTACAATGAGCAGTTCTTC.

The CDR3 coding sequence is TGTGCCAGCATTCGGGCAGGGGGCTACGAGCAGTACTTC. It encodes CASIRAGGYEQYF. The rearrangement uses TRBV6-5 and TRBJ2-7; the match to TRBD1 covers 7 bases. This CDR3 is built from 13 residues. V dropped 7 bases and J dropped 3; count of bases not matched to a gene: 6. CDR1 and CDR2 (germline): MNHEY, SVGAGI.

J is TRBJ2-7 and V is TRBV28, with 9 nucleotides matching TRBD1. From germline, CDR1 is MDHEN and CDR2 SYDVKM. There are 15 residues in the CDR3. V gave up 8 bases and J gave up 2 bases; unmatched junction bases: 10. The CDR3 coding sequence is TGTGCCAGCCATTCGAGACAGGGGGAAACCTACGAGCAGTACTTC. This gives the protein CASHSRQGETYEQYF. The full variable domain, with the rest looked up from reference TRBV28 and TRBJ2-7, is DVKVTQSSRYLVKRTGEKVFLECVQDMDHENMFWYRQDPGLGLRLIYFSYDVKMKEKGDIPEGYSVSREKKERFSLILESASTNQTSMYLCASHSRQGETYEQYFGPGTRLTVT.

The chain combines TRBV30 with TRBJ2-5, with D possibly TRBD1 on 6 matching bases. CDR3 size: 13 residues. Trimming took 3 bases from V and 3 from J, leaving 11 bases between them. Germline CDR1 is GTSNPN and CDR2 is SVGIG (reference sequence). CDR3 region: CAWSADRKETQYF. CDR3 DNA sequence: TGTGCCTGGAGCGCGGACAGAAAAGAGACCCAGTACTTC.

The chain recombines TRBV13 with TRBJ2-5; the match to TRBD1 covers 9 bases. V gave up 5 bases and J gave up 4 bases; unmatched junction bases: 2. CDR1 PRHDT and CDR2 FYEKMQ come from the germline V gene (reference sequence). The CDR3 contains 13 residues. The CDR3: CASSHRGPETQYF. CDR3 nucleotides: TGTGCCAGCAGCCACAGGGGGCCAGAGACCCAGTACTTC.

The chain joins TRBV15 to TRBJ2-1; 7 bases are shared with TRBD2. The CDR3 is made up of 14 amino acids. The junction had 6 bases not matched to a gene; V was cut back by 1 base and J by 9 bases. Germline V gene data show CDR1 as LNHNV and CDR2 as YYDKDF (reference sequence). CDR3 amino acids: CATSRGLARGEQFF. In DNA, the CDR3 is TGTGCCACCAGCAGAGGACTAGCACGGGGTGAGCAGTTCTTC.

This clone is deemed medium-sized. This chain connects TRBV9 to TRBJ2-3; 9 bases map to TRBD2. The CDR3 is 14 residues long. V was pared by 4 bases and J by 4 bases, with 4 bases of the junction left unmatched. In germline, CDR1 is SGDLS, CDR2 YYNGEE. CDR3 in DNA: TGTGCCAGCAGCAGCGGGGGGAAGGCAGATACGCAGTATTTT. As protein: CASSSGGKADTQYF.

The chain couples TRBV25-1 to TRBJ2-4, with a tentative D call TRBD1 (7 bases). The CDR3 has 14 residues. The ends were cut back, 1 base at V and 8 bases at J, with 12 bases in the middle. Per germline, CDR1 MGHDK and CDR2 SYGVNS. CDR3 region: CASSEFRGEDIQYF. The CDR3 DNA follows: TGTGCCAGCAGTGAATTCAGGGGGGAGGACATTCAGTACTTC.

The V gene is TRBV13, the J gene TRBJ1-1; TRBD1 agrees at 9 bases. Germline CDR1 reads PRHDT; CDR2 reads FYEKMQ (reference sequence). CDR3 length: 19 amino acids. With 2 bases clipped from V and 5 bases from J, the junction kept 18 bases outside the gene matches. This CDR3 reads CASSLRSTGGYHRGTEAFF. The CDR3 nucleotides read TGTGCCAGCAGCTTAAGGTCAACAGGGGGCTACCATCGGGGTACTGAAGCTTTCTTT.

For the CDR3, the DNA is TGTGCCAGCAGCTTGGCAACGAGGGGGCCCTACAATGAGCAGTTCTTC. This translates into CASSLATRGPYNEQFF. The rearrangement links TRBV7-9 to TRBJ2-1; TRBD1 matches at 7 bases. The CDR3 is made up of 16 amino acids. Germline trimming cut 3 bases from V and 2 bases from J; bases unmatched to any gene: 7. Germline V CDR1 and CDR2: SEHNR, FQNEAQ (reference sequence).

The CDR3 here is CASSRSTGQSNQPQHF. The CDR3 DNA reads as TGTGCCAGCAGCCGATCCACAGGGCAGTCCAATCAGCCCCAGCATTTT. The rearrangement uses TRBV27 and TRBJ1-5, with D tentatively TRBD1 (6 bases). V was shortened by 6 bases and J by 3 bases, with 18 bases between the two germline ends. Germline V lookup: CDR1 MNHEY, CDR2 SMNVEV (reference sequence). The CDR3 consists of 16 residues.

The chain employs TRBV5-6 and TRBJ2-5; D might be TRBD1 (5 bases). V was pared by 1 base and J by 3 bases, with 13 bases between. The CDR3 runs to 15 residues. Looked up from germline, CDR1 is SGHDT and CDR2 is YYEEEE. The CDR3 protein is CASSLNSAGKETQYF. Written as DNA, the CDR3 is TGTGCCAGCAGCTTGAATTCCGCAGGGAAAGAGACCCAGTACTTC.

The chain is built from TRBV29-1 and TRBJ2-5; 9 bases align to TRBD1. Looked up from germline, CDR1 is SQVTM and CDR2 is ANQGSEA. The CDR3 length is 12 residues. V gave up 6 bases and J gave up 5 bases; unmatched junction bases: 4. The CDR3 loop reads CSVDRGRETQYF. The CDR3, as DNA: TGCAGCGTGGACAGGGGCAGGGAGACCCAGTACTTC. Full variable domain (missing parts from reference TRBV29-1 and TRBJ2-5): SAVISQKPSRDICQRGTSLTIQCQVDSQVTMMFWYRQQPGQSLTLIATANQGSEATYESGFVIDKFPISRPNLTFSTLTVSNMSPEDSSIYLCSVDRGRETQYFGPGTRLLVL.